A selection of T cell receptor beta chains follows, all from one sample in a study of cytomegalovirus exposure and HLA in healthy donors. Sequencing used immunoSEQ multiplex PCR; TCRdb keeps in-frame clones, though not all of them. The data show 150,000 to 200,000 clones, more than 75% seen once. The sample was PBMCs. These receptors came from a woman aged 40 to 50 in good health and CMV-seronegative. Both conserved end residues are part of each CDR3. A D gene is named only where the DNA matches it firmly. Size tells how often a clone was seen (once, few, many) or the class of an expanded clone, and some rows leave it out.

v_call: TRBV27
clone_size: NA
d_call: NA
j_call: TRBJ2-7
cdr3_aa: CASSLEGGLEQYF
cdr3_nt: TGTGCCAGCAGTTTAGAAGGTGGGCTCGAGCAGTACTTC

v_call: TRBV6-6
clone_size: NA
d_call: TRBD1
j_call: TRBJ1-1
cdr3_aa: CASRQTGENTEAFF
cdr3_nt: TGTGCCAGCAGACAGACAGGGGAAAACACTGAAGCTTTCTTT

v_call: TRBV14
clone_size: NA
d_call: TRBD2
j_call: TRBJ2-6
cdr3_aa: CASSQFLGGYSGANVLTF
cdr3_nt: TGTGCCAGCAGCCAATTCCTGGGGGGGTACTCTGGGGCCAACGTCCTGACTTTC

v_call: TRBV19
clone_size: NA
d_call: TRBD1
j_call: TRBJ1-1
cdr3_aa: CASSRQGMNTEAFF
cdr3_nt: TGTGCCAGTAGCAGACAGGGGATGAACACTGAAGCTTTCTTT

v_call: TRBV7-2
clone_size: NA
d_call: TRBD2
j_call: TRBJ2-5
cdr3_aa: CASSLERGTTRQETQYF
cdr3_nt: TGTGCCAGCAGCTTAGAGCGGGGGACTACGCGTCAAGAGACCCAGTACTTC

v_call: TRBV5-1
clone_size: NA
d_call: TRBD1
j_call: TRBJ1-5
cdr3_aa: CASSLGDRGQPQHF
cdr3_nt: TGCGCCAGCAGCTTGGGGGACAGGGGACAGCCCCAGCATTTT

v_call: TRBV7-2
clone_size: few
d_call: TRBD2
j_call: TRBJ2-5
cdr3_aa: CASSLAREFETQYF
cdr3_nt: TGTGCCAGCAGCTTAGCGCGGGAGTTCGAGACCCAGTACTTC

v_call: TRBV27
clone_size: NA
d_call: TRBD1
j_call: TRBJ2-7
cdr3_aa: CASRRGQGSYEQYF
cdr3_nt: TGTGCCAGCAGGAGGGGACAGGGCTCCTACGAGCAGTACTTC

v_call: TRBV5-1
clone_size: NA
d_call: NA
j_call: TRBJ2-1
cdr3_aa: CASSAPVADYNEQFF
cdr3_nt: TGCGCCAGCAGCGCCCCAGTAGCGGACTACAATGAGCAGTTCTTC

v_call: TRBV5-1
clone_size: NA
d_call: TRBD1
j_call: TRBJ2-4
cdr3_aa: CASTEDRGAKNSQYF
cdr3_nt: TGCGCCAGCACCGAAGACAGGGGAGCCAAAAACAGTCAGTACTTC

v_call: TRBV25-1
clone_size: NA
d_call: NA
j_call: TRBJ2-1
cdr3_aa: CARNIQGNLYNEQFF
cdr3_nt: TGTGCCAGAAACATTCAGGGGAACCTTTACAATGAGCAGTTCTTC

v_call: TRBV9
clone_size: NA
d_call: NA
j_call: TRBJ2-1
cdr3_aa: CASSVVGGSGEQFF
cdr3_nt: TGTGCCAGCAGCGTAGTAGGAGGGTCCGGTGAGCAGTTCTTC

v_call: TRBV12-5
clone_size: NA
d_call: TRBD1
j_call: TRBJ2-1
cdr3_aa: CASGFSTGRSTEQFF
cdr3_nt: TGTGCTAGTGGTTTTTCGACAGGGAGATCCACTGAGCAGTTCTTC

v_call: TRBV7-9
clone_size: NA
d_call: TRBD1
j_call: TRBJ1-6
cdr3_aa: CASSLEKPGQYYNSPLHF
cdr3_nt: TGTGCCAGCAGCTTAGAAAAACCGGGACAGTACTATAATTCACCCCTCCACTTT

v_call: TRBV28
clone_size: NA
d_call: TRBD1
j_call: TRBJ1-2
cdr3_aa: CAGGGGQGAIGYTF
cdr3_nt: TGTGCCGGAGGGGGGGGACAGGGGGCGATTGGCTACACCTTC

v_call: TRBV5-6
clone_size: NA
d_call: TRBD1
j_call: TRBJ1-2
cdr3_aa: CASSWGQGHRYGYTF
cdr3_nt: TGTGCCAGCAGCTGGGGACAGGGGCATCGGTATGGCTACACCTTC

v_call: TRBV6-5
clone_size: NA
d_call: NA
j_call: TRBJ1-2
cdr3_aa: CASSYGQGWFGYTF
cdr3_nt: TGTGCCAGCAGTTACGGGCAGGGGTGGTTTGGCTACACCTTC